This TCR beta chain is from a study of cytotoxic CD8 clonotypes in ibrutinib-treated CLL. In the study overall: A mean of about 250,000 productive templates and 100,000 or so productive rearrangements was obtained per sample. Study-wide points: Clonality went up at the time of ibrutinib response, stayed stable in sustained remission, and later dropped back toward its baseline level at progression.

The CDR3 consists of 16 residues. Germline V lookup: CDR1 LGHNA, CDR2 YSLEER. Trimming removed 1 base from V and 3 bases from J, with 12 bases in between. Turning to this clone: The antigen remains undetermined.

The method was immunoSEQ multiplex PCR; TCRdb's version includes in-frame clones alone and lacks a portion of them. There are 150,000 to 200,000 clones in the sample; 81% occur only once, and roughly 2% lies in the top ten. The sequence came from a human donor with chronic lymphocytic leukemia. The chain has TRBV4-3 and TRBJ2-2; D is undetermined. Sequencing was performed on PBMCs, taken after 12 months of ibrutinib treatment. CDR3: CASSQVGFSDTGELFF. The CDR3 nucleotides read TGCGCCAGCAGCCAAGTAGGTTTCAGCGACACCGGGGAGCTGTTTTTT.